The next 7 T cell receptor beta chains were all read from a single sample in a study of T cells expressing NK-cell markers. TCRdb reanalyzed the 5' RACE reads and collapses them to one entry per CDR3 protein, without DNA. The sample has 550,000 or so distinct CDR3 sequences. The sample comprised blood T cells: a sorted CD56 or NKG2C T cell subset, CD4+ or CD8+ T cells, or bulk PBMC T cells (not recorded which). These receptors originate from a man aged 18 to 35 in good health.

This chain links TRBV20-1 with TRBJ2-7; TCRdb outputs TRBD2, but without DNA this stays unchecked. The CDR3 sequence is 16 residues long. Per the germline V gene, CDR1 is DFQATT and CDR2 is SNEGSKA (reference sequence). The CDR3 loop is CSASTSGRASSGEQYF.

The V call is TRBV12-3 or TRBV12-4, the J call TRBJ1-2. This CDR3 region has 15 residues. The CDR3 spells CASTSGGLPPDGYTF.

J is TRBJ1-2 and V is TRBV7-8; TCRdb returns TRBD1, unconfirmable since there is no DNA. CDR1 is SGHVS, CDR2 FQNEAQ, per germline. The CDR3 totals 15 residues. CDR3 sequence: CASSSRQGKSYGYTF.

This CDR3 is CASSTRDRRTDTQYF. The rearrangement joins TRBV12-3 or TRBV12-4 to TRBJ2-3; TCRdb's D call, TRBD1, is unchecked because there is no DNA. This CDR3 is built from 15 residues.

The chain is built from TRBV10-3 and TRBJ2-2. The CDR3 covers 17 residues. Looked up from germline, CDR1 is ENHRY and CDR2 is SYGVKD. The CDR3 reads CAIHTKSTREFTGELFF.

CDR3 residues: CASSLMTGGNTIYF. The chain combines TRBV5-6 with TRBJ1-3; TCRdb picks TRBD1, but there is no DNA to check that call. The CDR3 has 14 amino acids. Germline V gene sequence: CDR1 SGHDT, CDR2 YYEEEE.

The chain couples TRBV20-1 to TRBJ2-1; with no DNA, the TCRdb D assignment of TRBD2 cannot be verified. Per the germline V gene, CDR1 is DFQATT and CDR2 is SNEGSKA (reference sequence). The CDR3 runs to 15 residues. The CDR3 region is CSASYLAGGESEQFF.